Sequencing of this T cell receptor (beta chain) was carried out in a study of cytomegalovirus exposure and HLA in healthy donors listed by TCRdb under 2017. Broadly, across the study: In an earlier analysis of some 550 of the donors, roughly 300 Gb of sequence data and about 110 million unique TCR beta sequences from about 179 million T cells were reported. An early release covering over 500 HLA-typed donors comprised about 300 gigabases of sequencing data and around 86 million unique TCR sequences. Of the roughly 410 genotyped donors, 81% were placed in the genetic ancestry cluster associated with self-reported Caucasian donors. The aim of the study was to test whether cataloging public T cell receptors could identify signatures of past pathogen exposure. The study profiled the T cell repertoires of under 700 subjects by immunosequencing and related them to cytomegalovirus serostatus. A separate validation cohort of roughly 130 different subjects was used in addition to the roughly 720-subject first cohort. To predict cytomegalovirus infection status, the study combined high-throughput TCR immunosequencing, statistical association of individual TCRs with disease status, and machine learning. A later analysis re-analyzed previously published TCR beta repertoires from 666 donors and added high-resolution HLA genotyping to study TCR occurrence patterns. Rather than using new phenotypic data, the later analysis identified candidate immune exposures from TCR beta sequences and from how often those sequences occurred across donors. To decide whether each TCR beta V gene segment behaved as functional or pseudogenic, an earlier analysis of some 600 of the donors relied on high-throughput TCR beta sequencing. Donor age, sex, ethnicity and CMV serostatus were compiled together with the repertoire data. A later genetic analysis used genome-wide SNP genotypes for about three fifths of the 666 donors, treating that subset as a discovery cohort. Every repertoire in the discovery cohort had been generated on one and the same sequencing platform. HLA typing included class I and class II loci at four-digit resolution. Typing coverage differed by locus: A, B, C, DRB1 and DQB1 were typed in about 629-640 donors, DQA1 in 522, DPA1 in over 600, and DPB1 in just under 480. About five DR-DQ haplotypes were handled as single units for association and clustering because linkage in the cohort was strong. Among roughly 400 genotyped donors of the cohort, an average of around 250,000 unique TCR beta nucleotide sequences was sequenced per donor, of which about 18% were non-productive.

The study at large found these results: A cluster of highly shared sequence variants was judged likely to represent a technical artifact of the sequencing pipeline. At a false discovery rate of 0.05, a later analysis linked about 16,000 TCR beta sequences to specific HLA alleles. Because counts were too low, roughly 16 rarely observed V segments, including chromosome 9 orphons, were left out of the earlier analysis of a few hundred of the donors. Correlated functional status among segregating V segments might reflect linkage disequilibrium, but an unknown experimental factor could not be ruled out. Only TCR beta chains were sequenced in this cohort, and the absence of alpha or paired-chain data limited detectable features. According to the authors, the approach could potentially be generalized to other disease states and immunological phenotypes. A later analysis reported that several top co-occurrence clusters appeared linked to parvovirus B19, influenza, CMV and Epstein-Barr virus. A further reported finding was that TCR beta sequences accurately predicted the HLA-A and HLA-B alleles for most subjects in the first cohort. Broadly in line with IMGT annotations, most TCR beta V segments showed up in productive rearrangements about 90% or about 30% of the time in an earlier analysis of 587 of the donors. Most TCR sequences were seen in very few donors, while some public TCRs were found in many individuals. For the cohort, immune exposure information was limited to CMV serostatus. Compared with equally common non-associated chains, HLA-associated TCR beta chains in a later analysis were more clonally expanded and had lower generation probabilities. Cytomegalovirus status was reported to be diagnosed by the classifier with high specificity and sensitivity in both the original and validation cohorts. Because some donors lacked HLA typing at each locus, the association tests relied only on the typed subset. A total of 150 to 200 TCR beta chains were listed by the study as associated with cytomegalovirus. V-gene and J-gene trimming of TCR beta chains was associated with a missense DCLRE1C variant in a later genetic analysis, and the association was replicated in an independent cohort. Strong co-occurrence of HLA alleles, especially DR and DQ, made assigning TCR associations to individual alleles difficult. According to a later genetic analysis, donors in an Asian-associated ancestry cluster had fewer N-insertions in productive TCRs than the approximately 610-donor mean. According to a later analysis, TCR association rates differed among HLA loci, with DRB1 alleles showing the most associated TCRs and HLA-C alleles showing the fewest. In vitro tests confirmed that three of the cytomegalovirus-associated TCR beta chains recognize cytomegalovirus antigens. Some IMGT-functional V segments, including TRBV6-2 and TRBV6-3, could not be told apart with the 87-base-pair reads, so those segments were excluded. A later analysis found that most CMV-associated TCR beta chains appeared HLA-restricted, with HLA associations seemingly driven largely by CMV exposure. Presence/absence analyses assumed roughly uniform sequencing depth across donors, an assumption that may not hold.

About this clone itself: The specificity of this receptor is unknown. Per-nucleotide qualities are absent, and no much larger clonotype sits a single base away.

The CDR3 goes from the cysteine to the phenylalanine over 16 residues. Only the CDR3 part of the read is kept: 48 bases, read in frame from the first base. The germline V gene (reference sequence) sets CDR1 to PRHDT and CDR2 to FYEKMQ. V has 5 bases trimmed and J has 4 bases trimmed; junction bases matching no gene number 8. Library method: the immunoSEQ multiplex PCR assay. For the multiplex PCR, a mixture combining 60 forward primers for TCR Vbeta segments and 13 reverse primers for TCR Jbeta segments was used. Amplification of the CDR3 region of rearranged TCR beta genes was performed with a multiplex PCR assay on genomic DNA. On the Illumina HiSeq System, the amplified TCR beta libraries were sequenced as 87-base-pair reads. In the original analysis: A later analysis tallied around 82 million unique TCR beta chains across the approximately 670 repertoires, and about 10 million of those chains were shared by two or more donors. A nearest-neighbor algorithm error-corrected the raw reads and collapsed the reads into unique sequences, merging closely related sequences to remove PCR and sequencing errors. To assign V, D and J gene segments, CDR3 sequences were aligned to IMGT reference sequences. Each retained sequence needed at least a six-nucleotide match to both a V gene segment and a J gene segment. Rearrangements were classified as productive when the CDR3 lacked stop codons and remained in frame with V and J, and all other rearrangements were classified as non-productive. CDR3 was defined by IMGT convention, running from the second conserved V-encoded cysteine to the conserved J-encoded phenylalanine. In an earlier analysis of around 600 of the donors, sequences lacking an unambiguous match to a single V gene segment were excluded. An earlier analysis of about 600 of the donors called V segments functional above 56.7% productive rearrangements and segregating when the between-donor standard deviation exceeded 5%. A statistical classification framework was developed to diagnose cytomegalovirus status using the catalog of TCR beta chain sequences. V and J gene assignment, in a later analysis, came from comparing TCR nucleotide sequences with IMGT/GENE-DB human TR gene sequences. The TCRdist pipeline was used in a later analysis to assign CDR3 sequences and most-parsimonious VDJ recombination scenarios. In a later analysis, each TCR beta chain was defined by its CDR3 amino acid sequence together with its V-gene family, and reads without a unique V-gene family were excluded. A later analysis removed 550 to 650 highly shared, low-generation-probability nucleotide sequences to deal with suspected cross-contamination and a sequencing artifact. In a later analysis, a clonal expansion index for each public chain was calculated from normalized within-repertoire ranks of inferred template counts. A later analysis computed generation probabilities with a VDJ recombination model fitted to out-of-frame rearrangements, and checked the results against IGoR. In a later analysis, TCR-TCR, TCR-HLA and TCR-CMV co-occurrence was scored with hypergeometric tests, and a repertoire-size bias correction was applied to TCR pairs. In a later analysis, false discovery rates were estimated by permuting HLA or CMV assignments 20 times. In a later analysis, co-occurring TCRs were grouped with DBSCAN, and TCRdist sequence similarity was added when clustering was performed within HLA-allele-positive subsets. Repertoires with fewer than 30,000 or more than 120,000 public chains, plus five repertoires with anomalous nucleotide sharing, were excluded from co-occurrence clustering. In TCRdb, the immuneACCESS table is reduced to in-frame sequences with V and J assigned. These tables do not hold every clone; where another copy was compared, an unresolved V gene accounts for under half, and the others remain unexplained. V and J calls and clone size are those listed in that table; D and trimming were worked out from the DNA. Recorded for this sample are around 190,000 clones; around four fifths of them occurred a single time. The biggest ten clones account for approximately 1.1% of the sample.

The cohort comprised 670 or so healthy bone marrow donors. At the time of sampling, every cohort member was nominally healthy, though immune exposures that went unrecorded were likely present. The donor tested CMV seronegative and was one of the 352 seronegative cohort members. Each donor provided a peripheral blood sample, and peripheral blood mononuclear cells were used for TCR beta sequencing. Genomic DNA extraction from the blood cell samples was performed with the Qiagen DNeasy Blood Extraction Kit. The receptor was isolated from a woman aged 40-49 years in good health and CMV-seronegative. The chain links TRBV13 with TRBJ2-2; 9 bases in the junction line up with TRBD2. Source material: PBMCs. The nucleotide sequence reads as follows: TGTGCCAGCAGCCTTTATAGCGGGAGACTCACCGGGGAGCTGTTTTTT. Its translation is CASSLYSGRLTGELFF.